This T cell receptor (beta chain) was profiled in a study of T-cell memory formation after mild COVID-19. This clonotype was seen a handful of times. MiXCR, run by TCRdb on the 5' RACE reads, gives a single entry per CDR3 protein. The sample records fewer than 350,000 distinct CDR3 sequences, about 20% being singletons. This CDR3 comprises 17 residues. V lost 5 bases and J lost 2, with 22 bases in between. CDR1 is SQVTM and CDR2 is ANQGSEA in the germline V gene. This sequence originates from a man between 18 and 35 years old who had mild COVID-19 (a few samples of this study predate the infection). Cell type and time point are not known. Sequenced material: PBMCs or a T cell subset sorted from them (not recorded which). This sequence joins TRBV29-1 and TRBJ2-1; no definite D call. The DNA of the CDR3 is TGCAGCGTTTCTGGCCACCGAGACTTGGTCACCTACAATGAGCAGTTCTTC. This codes for CSVSGHRDLVTYNEQFF.